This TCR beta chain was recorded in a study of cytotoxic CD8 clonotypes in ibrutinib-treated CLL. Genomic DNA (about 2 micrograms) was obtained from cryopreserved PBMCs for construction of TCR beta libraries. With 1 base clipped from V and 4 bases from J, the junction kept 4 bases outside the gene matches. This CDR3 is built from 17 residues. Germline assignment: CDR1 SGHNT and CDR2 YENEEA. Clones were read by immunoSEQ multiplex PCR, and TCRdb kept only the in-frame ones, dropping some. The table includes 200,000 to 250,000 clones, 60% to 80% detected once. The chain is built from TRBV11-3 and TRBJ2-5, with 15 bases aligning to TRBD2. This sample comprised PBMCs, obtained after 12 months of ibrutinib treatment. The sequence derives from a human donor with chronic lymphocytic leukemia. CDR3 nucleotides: TGTGCCAGCAGCTTAGGGGAGGGACTAGCGGGAGGAGAGACCCAGTACTTC. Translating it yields CASSLGEGLAGGETQYF.